This T cell receptor beta chain was found in a study of blood T cells in healthy people across ages (dated by TCRdb to the mid-2010s). Turning to the overall study: Template switching captured roughly one uniquely barcoded TCR beta cDNA molecule per two T cells in model experiments. To track age-related changes in TCR beta repertoire diversity, the study relied on deep sequencing normalized with unique cDNA molecular identifiers. Two additional independent replicas of 1 million unique cDNA reads from the same blood draw were analyzed for two donors (one aged 18 to 30 and one aged 80 or older). Four age groups were formed from the donors: young (average about 16 years), middle-aged (around 39), aged (roughly 58) and long-lived (approximately 80).

The CDR3 runs 14 residues from the cysteine to the phenylalanine. Here the CDR3 DNA is all that survives: 42 bases in frame from base 1. For CDR1 and CDR2, the germline V gene lists SNHLY and FYNNEI. V sheds 5 bases and J sheds 2 bases, leaving 13 bases between their ends. The study at large found these results: Because profiling used bulk unsorted PBMCs, naive and antigen-experienced compartments could not be compared conclusively. Observed TCR beta diversity per million T cells fell roughly linearly with age, and a significant reduction was already apparent by age roughly 40. Estimates of total diversity from one million sequenced T cells were regarded as lower bounds and underestimates. Compared with the aged group, the long-lived group had more naive CD4+ T cells, fewer expanded clones and increased TCR diversity, a pattern suggesting age selection. Observed TCR beta diversity correlated strongly with the percentage of naive T cells measured by flow cytometry. The CMV infection status of donors was not known, potentially confounding age-related changes in expanded clonotypes.

In the case of this clonotype: Its antigen is still unknown. There are no base qualities to consult, and no much larger clone falls within one base.

To prepare the library, 5' RACE was applied. The sequencing machine was an Illumina HiSeq 2500. A second PCR of about 6 to 12 cycles was performed with a sample-barcoded 5' primer and a J-beta primer mix. A unique molecular identifier was introduced onto each TCR beta cDNA molecule by a template-switch 5' adaptor carrying 12 random nucleotides. Each sample yielded at least 2.5 million CDR3-containing paired-end reads. All of the RNA was converted into first-strand cDNA using the Mint cDNA synthesis kit, with a TRBC-specific oligonucleotide serving as the primer. Following uracil-DNA glycosylase treatment, a first 18-cycle PCR with universal primers M1SS and BC2_uni_R was performed on all cDNA. The paper's processing steps were these. For normalization, 1 million high-quality reads were randomly selected from each sample, with every read carrying a distinct molecular identifier. Instead of being binned into consensus sequences, reads that shared molecular identifiers were thrown out. MiTCR, set to a Q25 quality threshold and the strictest error-elimination algorithm, was used for CDR3 identification, clonotype clustering and error correction. A nonparametric unseen species model with Euler transformation was used to estimate a lower bound on total TCR beta diversity. TCRdb itself trimmed the public reads at Q25 with fastp, ran MiXCR and retained productive beta chains. Rows are unified per CDR3 protein, each entry keeping the most common DNA and genes. In this record, the V and J calls reflect TCRdb's handling and not the investigators' own analysis. The sample contains 700,000 to 900,000 distinct CDR3 sequences, 20% to 30% of them found a single time. The top ten constitute around 3% of the sample.

Donors were 39 systemically healthy Caucasian individuals from Russia aged about 6 to 100 years. Each donor gave 8 to 10 milliliters of peripheral blood, drawn into EDTA-treated Vacutainer tubes. Ficoll-Paque density-gradient centrifugation was used to isolate PBMCs, with at least 6 million obtained per sample. Trizol reagent was used to extract total RNA from the PBMCs, yielding at least 6 micrograms per sample. For every donor, flow cytometry on a PBMC aliquot measured the percentage of naive CD45RAhigh/CD27high T cells. These data were also reused for a study on T cells of mothers and their children. The second study, in turn, reports: The donors were nine systemically healthy Caucasian individuals, made up of three mothers and their six children. cDNA synthesis consumed the entire amount of extracted RNA, loaded at around 1.5 ug RNA in each 15 ul reaction. In the second PCR, sample barcodes and 2-4 random nucleotides were introduced via the M1S primer. Over 10 million TCR beta CDR3 reads came from each mother, compared with some 3.1 million reads from each child. Thymic selection similarly shapes TCR recombination output in related and unrelated pairs, with minor effect from inherited differences. Related mother-child pairs always showed normalized repertoire overlap that was slightly higher than in unrelated mother-child pairs, though the difference was never significant. Persistent microchimeric T cell clones were not detected, at a sensitivity of 85 to 100 clones per million clonotypes. Deep NGS was used in the study to compare the TCR beta repertoires of mothers and children and to look for features that separate related mother-child pairs from unrelated individuals. Mothers averaged approximately 41 +/- 4 years of age and children averaged around 10 +/- 4 years. After adapter ligation with NEBNext reagents, the libraries were sequenced on Illumina HiSeq 2000 with 100+100 nt paired-end reads. Mother and child libraries were prepared a month apart and sequenced in separate runs to prevent cross-contamination. Each donor had between roughly 450,000 and 2,100,000 distinct TCR beta clonotypes identified. Naive TCR beta clonotypes were estimated from low-frequency clonotypes matched to each donor's FACS-determined naive share, without sorting.

Sequences were obtained from blood. The receptor was isolated from a boy under 18 in good health. This receptor chain uses TRBV2 and TRBJ2-7; a confident D gene designation cannot be given. The bases read TGTGCCAGCAGTCCCGGGCCCATTACCTACGAGCAGTACTTC. The encoded protein is CASSPGPITYEQYF.